The 22 T cell receptor beta chains presented below share a single source sample, sequenced in a study of identical twins. TCRdb called the 5' RACE reads again in MiXCR, with one record for every CDR3 protein. This table has approximately 890,000 distinct CDR3 sequences, approximately 13% appearing once. In addition, the sample was reused for a study of yellow fever vaccine responses in identical twins.

What was sequenced was PBMCs. These receptor sequences come from a woman younger than 30 in good health.

The chain employs TRBV6-5 and TRBJ2-3, with 8 bases aligning to TRBD1. Germline values: CDR1 MNHEY, CDR2 SVGAGI. CDR3 length: 16 amino acids. With 5 bases clipped from V and 4 bases from J, the junction kept 11 bases outside the gene matches. CDR3 region: CASSTRQGPLADTQYF. In DNA, the CDR3 is TGTGCCAGCAGTACCCGACAGGGGCCTTTGGCAGATACGCAGTATTTT.

The V call is TRBV5-1, the J call TRBJ2-4, with D possibly TRBD1 on 6 matching bases. CDR1 SGHRS and CDR2 YFSETQ come from the germline V gene. The CDR3 runs 16 residues. Between the trimmed V and J ends, which lost 2 bases and 2 bases, there was a span of 14 bases. The CDR3 DNA follows: TGCGCCAGCAGCTTCGAGTGGGGGCGATCCAAAAACATTCAGTACTTC. This translates into CASSFEWGRSKNIQYF.

This clonotype has more than one count but fewer than ten. J is TRBJ2-2 and V is TRBV13; unclear D gene. The CDR3 contains 13 residues. The V end was cut by 4 bases, the J end by 6 bases, with 9 bases between. CDR1 PRHDT and CDR2 FYEKMQ come from the germline V gene (reference sequence). As DNA, the CDR3 is TGTGCCAGCAGCTCGAACTACCCCGGGGAGCTGTTTTTT. This translates into CASSSNYPGELFF.

This clonotype was found many times. This sequence joins TRBV20-1 and TRBJ1-5; D ambiguous. Trimming pared 0 bases from V and 4 bases from J, leaving 10 bases between. Per germline, CDR1 DFQATT and CDR2 SNEGSKA (reference sequence). The CDR3 is 14 residues long. Here the CDR3 reads CSAREGPWNQPQHF. CDR3 in DNA: TGCAGTGCTAGAGAGGGTCCATGGAATCAGCCCCAGCATTTT.

The chain employs TRBV6-5 and TRBJ1-5; no clear D. Trimming cost V 2 bases and J 2 bases, with 10 bases left between them. CDR1 and CDR2 (germline): MNHEY, SVGAGI. The CDR3 has 15 residues. CDR3 coding DNA: TGTGCCAGCAGTTACCGGGGTAGTGGCAATCAGCCCCAGCATTTT. It encodes CASSYRGSGNQPQHF.

This clonotype was detected only a few times. The chain carries TRBV3-1 and TRBJ2-3, with a possible D match to TRBD2 (6 bases). The CDR3 consists of 17 residues. In germline, CDR1 is LGHDT, CDR2 YNNKEL (reference sequence). Deletions cut 4 bases from V and 1 base from J, with 18 bases between. The CDR3 sequence: CASSRGSGLVGTDTQYF. The DNA for the CDR3 is TGTGCCAGCAGCCGAGGATCGGGACTCGTTGGCACAGATACGCAGTATTTT.

CDR3 bases: TGTGCCAGCAGTGAACTGGGGCGGGGGGGTCCGGATGAGCAGTTCTTC. This sequence encodes CASSELGRGGPDEQFF. V gene TRBV2 combines with J gene TRBJ2-1; TRBD2 aligns across 9 bases. Looked up from germline, CDR1 is SNHLY and CDR2 is FYNNEI. The CDR3 extends over 16 amino acids. Trimming at V came to 2 bases and at J to 8 bases, leaving 10 bases not matched to a gene.

The sample holds a few counts of this clonotype. The rearrangement links TRBV20-1 to TRBJ2-3; 7 positions agree with TRBD2. Germline CDR1 and CDR2: DFQATT and SNEGSKA (reference sequence). V gave up 5 bases and J gave up 0 bases; unmatched junction bases: 8. CDR3 length: 15 residues. This CDR3 is CSARRPAGSTDTQYF. The CDR3, as DNA: TGCAGTGCTCGGAGGCCAGCGGGAAGCACAGATACGCAGTATTTT.

By its share, this clonotype is medium-sized (0.01 to 0.1%). The chain combines TRBV2 with TRBJ2-7; weak D call: TRBD1 (5 bases). In germline, CDR1 is SNHLY, CDR2 FYNNEI. CDR3 length: 14 amino acids. Trimming stripped 6 bases from V and 6 bases from J, with 18 bases between. The CDR3 spells CASSVLGEGSEQYF. The CDR3 nucleotides read TGTGCCAGCAGCGTTCTAGGGGAAGGTTCCGAGCAGTACTTC. The whole variable domain, filled in from reference TRBV2 and TRBJ2-7, reads EPEVTQTPSHQVTQMGQEVILRCVPISNHLYFYWYRQILGQKVEFLVSFYNNEISEKSEIFDDQFSVERPDGSNFTLKIRSTKLEDSAMYFCASSVLGEGSEQYFGPGTRLTVT.

This clonotype was found a few times. This rearrangement joins TRBV7-2 to TRBJ2-3; 7 nucleotides line up with TRBD2. V trimming: 11 bases; J trimming: 3 bases; junction bases outside the gene matches: 5. CDR1 is SGHTA, CDR2 FQGNSA, per germline. CDR3 length: 12 residues. The CDR3 DNA reads TGTGCCGGGCGGGGGTGGACAGATACGCAGTATTTT. This codes for CAGRGWTDTQYF.

This clonotype showed up many times. The chain employs TRBV12-3 or TRBV12-4 and TRBJ2-1, with D maybe TRBD2 (6 bases). The CDR3 consists of 14 residues. V was shortened by 7 bases and J by 0 bases, with 10 bases between the two germline ends. The CDR3 spells CASMGRDSYNEQFF. The CDR3 DNA sequence: TGTGCCAGCATGGGGCGGGACTCCTACAATGAGCAGTTCTTC.

This clonotype was seen only a few times. The chain joins TRBV5-1 to TRBJ2-1; TRBD2 agrees at 14 bases. Looked up from germline, CDR1 is SGHRS and CDR2 is YFSETQ. The CDR3 is 20 amino acids. Trimming at V came to 4 bases and at J to 4 bases, leaving 16 bases not matched to a gene. The CDR3 here is CASSPLRGTSGSGSYNEQFF. Written as DNA, the CDR3 is TGCGCCAGCAGCCCCCTTCGGGGGACTAGCGGGAGTGGGTCTTACAATGAGCAGTTCTTC.

The rearrangement joins TRBV5-1 to TRBJ2-7, with D hard to call. The CDR3 is 13 residues long. Trimming stripped 4 bases from V and 0 bases from J, with 8 bases between. The germline V gene has CDR1 SGHRS and CDR2 YFSETQ. CDR3 sequence: CASSPQASYEQYF. The CDR3 DNA reads as TGCGCCAGCAGCCCCCAGGCCTCCTACGAGCAGTACTTC.

The chain uses TRBV6-5 and TRBJ2-7; 9 positions match TRBD2. CDR1 MNHEY and CDR2 SVGAGI come from the germline V gene. V trimming: 2 bases; J trimming: 0 bases; junction bases outside the gene matches: 2. The CDR3 covers 15 residues. The CDR3 is CASSYGLAISYEQYF. The CDR3 nucleotides are TGTGCCAGCAGTTACGGACTAGCGATCTCCTACGAGCAGTACTTC.

This clonotype has at least ten counts. V and J are TRBV24-1 and TRBJ1-5; maybe TRBD1 (6 bases). CDR1 and CDR2 (germline): KGHDR, SFDVKD. Trimming stripped 4 bases from V and 7 bases from J, with 10 bases between. This CDR3 has 13 residues. The CDR3 is CATSEGGRQPQHF. CDR3 sequence (DNA): TGTGCCACCAGTGAAGGGGGACGGCAGCCCCAGCATTTT.

This clonotype appeared many times. V is TRBV13 and J is TRBJ2-7, with a tentative D call TRBD2 (5 bases). This CDR3 has 13 residues. The germline V gene encodes CDR1 PRHDT and CDR2 FYEKMQ (reference sequence). V gave up 5 bases and J gave up 0 bases, with 8 bases separating them. CDR3 in amino acids: CASSPGSSYEQYF. CDR3 DNA: TGTGCCAGCAGCCCGGGGAGCTCCTACGAGCAGTACTTC.

The rearrangement links TRBV7-9 to TRBJ2-7; 10 bases are shared with TRBD2. The length of the CDR3 is 16 residues. Germline CDR1 SEHNR, CDR2 FQNEAQ (reference sequence). V shed 7 bases and J 3 bases; nucleotides not matched to a gene: 12. The CDR3 region is CASIPTWTSGNYEQYF. As DNA, the CDR3 is TGTGCCAGCATCCCGACCTGGACTAGCGGAAACTACGAGCAGTACTTC.

The chain uses TRBV7-9 and TRBJ1-1, with 8 bases aligning to TRBD1. The CDR3 is 16 amino acids. Germline V gives CDR1 SEHNR, CDR2 FQNEAQ (reference sequence). Trimming took 5 bases from V and 3 from J; bases not matched to a gene: 11. The CDR3 loop reads CASSATPGGLDTEAFF. Here the CDR3 DNA reads TGTGCCAGCAGCGCCACCCCAGGGGGCTTAGACACTGAAGCTTTCTTT.

The CDR3 sequence: CASRRTSGLSTDTQYF. CDR3 nucleotides: TGTGCCAGCAGACGGACTAGCGGGCTTAGCACAGATACGCAGTATTTT. The chain has TRBV28 and TRBJ2-3, with 11 bases aligning to TRBD2. The germline V gene has CDR1 MDHEN and CDR2 SYDVKM. The CDR3 has 16 amino acids. After removal of 6 bases from V and 0 bases from J, the junction contained 5 bases not matched to a gene.

This clonotype was seen more than once but under ten times. J is TRBJ2-2 and V is TRBV20-1; 10 nucleotides align to TRBD2. Germline V gives CDR1 DFQATT, CDR2 SNEGSKA (reference sequence). Trimming removed 5 bases from V and 7 bases from J; junction bases left unmatched: 7. There are 14 residues in the CDR3. In nucleotides, the CDR3 is TGCAGTGCTGTGTCTAGCGGGAGCGTCGGGGAGCTGTTTTTT. This translates into CSAVSSGSVGELFF.

This clonotype was picked up many times. The gene calls are TRBV29-1 and TRBJ1-1; D call uncertain. Germline CDR1 is SQVTM and CDR2 is ANQGSEA. The V end lost 5 bases, the J end lost 2 bases, and 15 bases lay between the germline ends. This CDR3 region has 14 residues. The CDR3 is CSVCLDTPNTEAFF. In DNA, the CDR3 is TGCAGCGTTTGTTTAGACACCCCAAACACTGAAGCTTTCTTT.

This rearrangement joins TRBV6-1 to TRBJ2-1; TRBD2 is a possible D gene (5 bases). The CDR3 consists of 15 residues. The V end was cut by 5 bases, the J end by 0 bases, with 11 bases between. The germline V gene has CDR1 MNHNS and CDR2 SASEGT. The CDR3 is CASSSSAYSYNEQFF. The CDR3 DNA reads as TGTGCCAGCAGTAGTAGCGCCTACTCCTACAATGAGCAGTTCTTC.